The rows below give T cell receptor beta chains drawn from one sample of a study of persistence of HIV-infected CD4 T cells. The repertoire was sequenced with immunoSEQ multiplex PCR; TCRdb's copy has only in-frame clones and lacks some. The table shows tens of thousands of clones, with 75% to 80% occurring only once. For these TCRs, the target antigens are not known. The input for sequencing was CD4+ T cells sorted from PBMCs after roughly 18-hour stimulation, taken from a patient who received antiretroviral therapy. The origin of the receptors is an adult man with HIV who was CMV-seropositive. Each CDR3 is given without its conserved first and last residue. Each record gives: clone size, V gene, CDR3 protein. A clone size is listed for some rows: how often the clone was seen (once, few, many), or a class if it is expanded.

-,TRBV7-2,ASSLGSQETQY
once,TRBV7-9,ASSGRAENTEAF
-,TRBV19,ASKGAAGANVLT
-,TRBV27,ASTLWGGPDTGELF
-,TRBV3-1/TRBV3-2,ASTGTGRNTGELF
-,TRBV12-3/TRBV12-4,ASSPSNEQF
-,TRBV10-3,AISELQTGANTIY
few,TRBV7-2,ASSQGQIGETQY
once,TRBV5-6,ASSYGLAGGTEQY
-,TRBV14,ASSQTGGYGYT
-,TRBV30,AWSAGTSGRNEQF
few,TRBV2,ATGTGIETQY
-,TRBV2,ASRKDNMNTEAF
once,TRBV12-3/TRBV12-4,ASSFGRFYGYT
-,TRBV5-6,ASTWTGPIYEQY
-,TRBV19,ASSIGRGNQPQH
-,TRBV10-3,AITQGGLRTPLH
once,TRBV15,ATSRDRAGTGNTIY
once,TRBV10-3,ASRETGGSYEQY
-,TRBV19,ASSIELGRNEQF
-,TRBV10-3,AISEGAGVLDEQF
-,TRBV5-4,ASSLRTGVDEKLF
-,TRBV5-4,ASSLMRNTEAF
-,TRBV7-2,ASSFAPYGGMGGYT